The 31 T cell receptor beta chains reported below all come from one sample, sequenced in a study of T cells after yellow fever vaccination. TCRdb re-analysed the 5' RACE reads in MiXCR, keeping a single row per CDR3 protein. The sample shows 100,000 to 150,000 distinct CDR3 sequences, 15% of them seen only once. The sequenced sample was CD8+ T cells sorted from PBMCs, obtained 5 days after the yellow fever booster vaccination. These TCRs come from a man aged 18 to 29 who received the YFV17D yellow fever vaccine.

The chain couples TRBV4-3 to TRBJ2-5, with 7 bases fitting TRBD1. From germline, CDR1 is LGHNA and CDR2 YSLEER. The CDR3 has 16 amino acids. The ends lost 2 bases at V and 5 bases at J; junction bases unmatched: 11. In nucleotides, the CDR3 is TGCGCCAGCAGCCAATCCGAGGGGGCGGGCCTCGAGACCCAGTACTTC. This translates into CASSQSEGAGLETQYF.

This clonotype was counted ten times or more. This sequence joins TRBV29-1 and TRBJ2-2; D gene uncertain. The V gene's germline CDR1 is SQVTM and CDR2 ANQGSEA. This CDR3 is 14 amino acids long. Between the trimmed V and J ends, which lost 7 bases and 0 bases, there was a span of 12 bases. The CDR3 DNA sequence: TGCAGCGCCTTGGGCCAAGCGAACACCGGGGAGCTGTTTTTT. It codes for CSALGQANTGELFF.

This clonotype was seen more than once but under ten times. CDR3 amino acids: CASSFGTSTNYGYTF. DNA for the CDR3: TGTGCCAGCAGTTTTGGGACCTCAACCAACTATGGCTACACCTTC. The chain links TRBV12-3 or TRBV12-4 to TRBJ1-2; D may be TRBD1 (5 bases). V was clipped by 3 bases and J by 2 bases, with 13 bases between them. The CDR3 runs 15 residues.

The chain recombines TRBV29-1 with TRBJ2-1, with 8 bases matching TRBD2. CDR1 and CDR2 from the germline V gene are SQVTM and ANQGSEA. This CDR3 comprises 14 residues. In DNA form, the CDR3 reads TGCAGTCTAGCGGGTCTGAGCTCCTACAATGAGCAGTTCTTC. Translation: CSLAGLSSYNEQFF.

This clonotype was seen a handful of times. The rearrangement joins TRBV4-2 to TRBJ2-1; D is possibly TRBD1 (6 bases). CDR1 LGHNA and CDR2 YNFKEQ come from the germline V gene. This CDR3 comprises 14 residues. Trimming removed 4 bases from V and 7 bases from J, with 14 bases in between. The CDR3 region is CASSRVGGRNEQFF. The CDR3 coding sequence is TGTGCCAGCAGCCGGGTAGGGGGTCGGAATGAGCAGTTCTTC.

The chain is built from TRBV18 and TRBJ2-6, with a tentative D call TRBD2 (6 bases). CDR1 is KGHSH, CDR2 LQKENI, per germline. V was trimmed by 0 bases and J by 12 bases, leaving 9 bases between them. The CDR3 contains 13 residues. The CDR3 here is CASSPPEGLVLTF. CDR3 nucleotide sequence: TGTGCCAGCTCACCACCGGAGGGCCTCGTCCTGACTTTC.

CDR3 nucleotides: TGTGCTAGTGGTTTGGTAAATCTGGGCGAGGAGACCCAGTACTTC. Its translation is CASGLVNLGEETQYF. The chain couples TRBV12-5 to TRBJ2-5; D ambiguous. Germline V gives CDR1 LGHNT, CDR2 FRNRAP. The CDR3 is 15 amino acids. The V end was cut by 0 bases, the J end by 5 bases, with 13 bases between.

This clonotype was seen repeatedly, ten times or more. The V call is TRBV10-3, the J call TRBJ2-1, with 8 positions matching TRBD1. The V gene end was trimmed by 2 bases and the J gene end by 8 bases; junction bases not matched to a gene: 11. Germline V gives CDR1 ENHRY, CDR2 SYGVKD. The CDR3 contains 16 residues. CDR3 in DNA: TGTGCCATCAGTGAGCCTGACAGGGGACTTTTGGATGAGCAGTTCTTC. This translates into CAISEPDRGLLDEQFF.

This clonotype was found a few times. The chain is built from TRBV12-3 or TRBV12-4 and TRBJ2-1; 8 positions agree with TRBD2. The CDR3 totals 13 residues. With 5 bases clipped from V and 9 bases from J, the junction kept 6 bases outside the gene matches. The CDR3 nucleotides read TGTGCCAGCAGTCCTGACGGGAGGGGTGAGCAGTTCTTC. Translation: CASSPDGRGEQFF.

In this sample, this clonotype turned up a few times. The V and J genes are TRBV6-1 and TRBJ2-7, with D unresolved. Germline CDR1 and CDR2: MNHNS and SASEGT. The germline V and J ends were trimmed by 9 bases and 2 bases, with 17 bases remaining between them. This CDR3 is built from 14 residues. CDR3 loop: CASGKVGLAYEQYF. CDR3 bases: TGTGCCAGTGGGAAAGTGGGCTTAGCCTACGAGCAGTACTTC.

This clonotype was found a few times. V gene TRBV4-1 combines with J gene TRBJ2-7; 8 bases fit TRBD1. The ends lost 2 bases at V and 6 bases at J; junction bases unmatched: 3. In germline, CDR1 is MGHRA, CDR2 YSYEKL. The CDR3 is made up of 13 amino acids. This CDR3 is CASSQPGQAEQYF. Here the CDR3 DNA reads TGCGCCAGCAGCCAACCGGGACAGGCCGAGCAGTACTTC.

The rearrangement uses TRBV6-5 and TRBJ1-2, with 8 bases that match TRBD1. This CDR3 region has 14 residues. CDR1 MNHEY and CDR2 SVGAGI come from the germline V gene. Trimming at V came to 2 bases and at J to 5 bases, leaving 4 bases not matched to a gene. The CDR3 DNA follows: TGTGCCAGCAGTTACGACAGGGGCCCATATGGCTACACCTTC. Its translation: CASSYDRGPYGYTF.

There are many counts of this clonotype. The CDR3 nucleotides read TGCGCCAGCAGCCCGTATCTCCCAGGACAGGGCCGAGATACGCAGTATTTT. It yields the protein CASSPYLPGQGRDTQYF. The V call is TRBV5-1, the J call TRBJ2-3; 8 bases match TRBD1. Germline loops: CDR1 SGHRS, CDR2 YFSETQ. With V trimmed by 4 bases and J by 5 bases, 15 bases remained unmatched. This CDR3 has 17 residues.

This clonotype was seen a handful of times. The CDR3 region has the DNA TGCAGTGCTCATGCCACTGAGGGACAGGGGTACAATGAGCAGTTCTTC. It encodes CSAHATEGQGYNEQFF. The genes are TRBV20-1 and TRBJ2-1; the match to TRBD1 covers 10 bases. V dropped 5 bases and J dropped 4; count of bases not matched to a gene: 11. Per germline, CDR1 DFQATT and CDR2 SNEGSKA (reference sequence). This CDR3 region has 16 residues.

This clonotype was seen a few times. CDR3 DNA: TGCGCCAGCAGCCAAGATTCCCAGGGGTTCACCCAGTACTTC. Translating it yields CASSQDSQGFTQYF. V usage is TRBV4-3 and J usage is TRBJ2-5, with a tentative D call TRBD1 (6 bases). V lost 0 bases to trimming and J lost 8 bases, with 13 bases between them. CDR1 LGHNA and CDR2 YSLEER come from the germline V gene. This CDR3 spans 14 amino acids.

The rearrangement links TRBV24-1 to TRBJ1-5; D call uncertain. There are 16 residues in the CDR3. Trimming shortened V by 2 bases and J by 0 bases, and 10 bases separated the two germline ends. The germline V gene has CDR1 KGHDR and CDR2 SFDVKD. The CDR3 reads CATSDSGRFSNQPQHF. The CDR3, as DNA: TGTGCCACCAGTGATTCCGGACGGTTTAGCAATCAGCCCCAGCATTTT.

This clonotype was recorded a few times. The rearrangement links TRBV6-5 to TRBJ2-1; 9 bases map to TRBD2. The CDR3 contains 16 residues. V lost 2 bases, J lost 1 base, and 3 bases stayed unmatched. Looked up from germline, CDR1 is MNHEY and CDR2 is SVGAGI. CDR3 in amino acids: CASSYGGGASYNEQFF. DNA for the CDR3: TGTGCCAGCAGTTACGGCGGGGGGGCGTCCTACAATGAGCAGTTCTTC.

V and J are TRBV18 and TRBJ1-5; 9 bases fit TRBD1. Germline CDR1 reads KGHSH; CDR2 reads LQKENI. The CDR3 totals 15 residues. V was clipped by 5 bases and J by 5 bases; unmatched bases: 7. The CDR3 coding sequence is TGTGCCAGCTCAAACCTTACAGGGGGCGATCAGCCCCAGCATTTT. This gives the protein CASSNLTGGDQPQHF.

This clonotype was observed a single time. V and J are TRBV25-1 and TRBJ1-6; 9 bases match TRBD1. Trimming removed 8 bases from V and 7 bases from J; junction bases left unmatched: 3. The CDR3 consists of 13 residues. Germline lookup yields CDR1 MGHDK and CDR2 SYGVNS. CDR3 in amino acids: CASVGQGNSPLHF. DNA for the CDR3: TGTGCCAGCGTGGGACAGGGAAATTCACCCCTCCACTTT.

This clonotype turned up a few times. The chain combines TRBV24-1 with TRBJ2-2, with no clear D. Trimming removed 3 bases at V and 9 bases at J, with 10 bases between. This CDR3 comprises 13 residues. Germline CDR1 is KGHDR and CDR2 is SFDVKD. CDR3 amino acids: CATSDPTDWELFF. The CDR3 nucleotides are TGTGCCACCAGTGATCCGACCGACTGGGAGCTGTTTTTT.

This chain uses TRBV6-5 with TRBJ1-3; 9 bases align to TRBD1. Germline CDR1 MNHEY, CDR2 SVGAGI. CDR3 size: 14 residues. V lost 8 bases and J lost 4; bases outside the gene matches: 6. The CDR3 DNA reads as TGTGCCAGCTGGGACAGGGTTATCGGAAACACCATATATTTT. It codes for CASWDRVIGNTIYF.

This sequence joins TRBV19 and TRBJ2-1, with 9 bases lining up with TRBD2. The J segment lost 1 base and the V segment lost 6 bases, leaving 1 base of the junction unmatched. Per the germline V gene, CDR1 is LNHDA and CDR2 is SQIVND (reference sequence). This CDR3 contains 14 residues. The CDR3 sequence: CASRGLASYNEQFF. CDR3 nucleotides: TGTGCCAGTAGGGGACTAGCTTCCTACAATGAGCAGTTCTTC.

In this sample, this clonotype turned up a few times. The rearrangement uses TRBV20-1 and TRBJ2-1, with 9 bases that match TRBD2. The CDR3 loop spans 17 amino acids. Germline V gives CDR1 DFQATT, CDR2 SNEGSKA (reference sequence). Germline trimming cut 0 bases from V and 2 bases from J; bases unmatched to any gene: 8. The chain's CDR3 is CSARDSLAGMAYNEQFF. CDR3 DNA: TGCAGTGCTAGAGACTCCCTAGCGGGAATGGCCTACAATGAGCAGTTCTTC.

The chain carries TRBV2 and TRBJ2-3; D call uncertain. Germline loops: CDR1 SNHLY, CDR2 FYNNEI. CDR3 length: 15 residues. V lost 3 bases and J 6 bases, leaving 16 bases between the germline ends. The CDR3 region has the DNA TGTGCCAGCAGTGATCCCGCAGAGTATAGGGATACGCAGTATTTT. It encodes CASSDPAEYRDTQYF. The full variable domain, its missing parts supplied by reference TRBV2 and TRBJ2-3, is EPEVTQTPSHQVTQMGQEVILRCVPISNHLYFYWYRQILGQKVEFLVSFYNNEISEKSEIFDDQFSVERPDGSNFTLKIRSTKLEDSAMYFCASSDPAEYRDTQYFGPGTRLTVL.

This rearrangement joins TRBV7-2 to TRBJ2-1; D may match TRBD1 or TRBD2 (7 bases each). The V gene lost 4 bases and the J gene lost 10 bases, with 11 bases spanning the gap. Germline loops: CDR1 SGHTA, CDR2 FQGNSA. This CDR3 contains 12 residues. CDR3 sequence: CASSSGGAEQFF. In nucleotides, the CDR3 is TGTGCCAGCAGCTCAGGGGGGGCGGAGCAGTTCTTC.

This clonotype has a handful of counts. The J gene is TRBJ2-7, the V gene TRBV7-6; D is perhaps TRBD1 (6 bases). The CDR3 runs to 13 residues. The germline V gene has CDR1 SGHVS and CDR2 FNYEAQ. Trimming stripped 1 base from V and 6 bases from J, with 10 bases between. The CDR3 DNA reads TGTGCCAGCAGCTTAGGGCAGGGGCTCGAGCAGTACGTC. It codes for CASSLGQGLEQYV.

This clonotype was found a few times. This chain joins TRBV7-9 and TRBJ1-6; D unclear. V shed 8 bases and J shed 4 bases, with 12 bases lying between them. Germline V gives CDR1 SEHNR, CDR2 FQNEAQ (reference sequence). The CDR3 is 14 amino acids. The CDR3 DNA follows: TGTGCCAGCTCCCCGCCGGAATATAATTCACCCCTCCACTTT. Translating it yields CASSPPEYNSPLHF.

This rearrangement joins TRBV4-3 to TRBJ1-1; D may be TRBD1 (6 bases). This CDR3 spans 15 amino acids. The germline gives CDR1 LGHNA, CDR2 YSLEER. The V gene lost 3 bases and the J gene lost 1 base, with 12 bases spanning the gap. The CDR3 protein is CASSQNRVPNTEAFF. The CDR3, as DNA: TGCGCCAGCAGCCAGAACAGGGTCCCGAACACTGAAGCTTTCTTT.

The chain uses TRBV28 and TRBJ2-6, with 8 bases that match TRBD1. The germline V gene has CDR1 MDHEN and CDR2 SYDVKM. Trimming at V came to 2 bases and at J to 4 bases, leaving 4 bases not matched to a gene. This CDR3 contains 16 residues. The CDR3 nucleotides are TGTGCCAGCAGTTTACCAGGGGGCAGGGGGGCCAACGTCCTGACTTTC. Residues: CASSLPGGRGANVLTF.

This clonotype was seen a few times. The chain recombines TRBV6-5 with TRBJ1-5, with D uncertain. The V gene's germline CDR1 is MNHEY and CDR2 SVGAGI. This CDR3 has 15 residues. V was trimmed by 0 bases and J by 1 base, leaving 7 bases between them. In DNA form, the CDR3 reads TGTGCCAGCAGTTACTCACCAGCGAGCAATCAGCCCCAGCATTTT. It translates to CASSYSPASNQPQHF.

This clonotype was observed at least ten times. The V call is TRBV7-6, the J call TRBJ1-1; D ambiguous. The V and J ends lost 1 base and 0 bases respectively, with 6 bases between them. The CDR3 is made up of 14 amino acids. Germline-derived CDR1 and CDR2 are SGHVS and FNYEAQ. Written as DNA, the CDR3 is TGTGCCAGCAGCTTAGAAGGTTTGAACACTGAAGCTTTCTTT. Amino acid sequence: CASSLEGLNTEAFF.